This T cell receptor beta chain was sequenced during a study of regulatory T cells in long-lasting Graves disease. Arm-PCR of CDR3 regions and iRepertoire HTBI primers were the basis on which TCR beta libraries were built. TCRdb re-called the multiplex PCR reads with MiXCR, one entry per CDR3 protein. The sample has around 400,000 distinct CDR3 sequences, about 21% seen once. Broader study findings: It was in persistent disease that TRBV28, TRBJ1-2 and TRBJ2-5 were favored. Persistent patients shared more public clonotypes (about 2,600) than new patients (more than 900).

The table lists this clonotype with many counts. The antigen is undetermined. The CDR3 is made up of 16 amino acids. Germline CDR1 is MNHNS and CDR2 is SASEGT. Trimming took 3 bases from V and 0 from J; bases not matched to a gene: 5. Noted time point: persistent/refractory GD, antithyroid drugs over 5 years with positive TRAb. With RNA extracted from PBMCs as input, the TCR library was made. The sequencing used peripheral blood mononuclear cells (PBMCs), collected when the disease was refractory, from a patient treated with antithyroid drugs. The V gene is TRBV6-1, the J gene TRBJ1-2, with 9 nucleotides matching TRBD1. The sequence came from a female donor with Graves disease. The CDR3 region is CASSDRGTGSNYGYTF. The CDR3 coding sequence is TGTGCCAGCAGTGACCGCGGGACAGGGTCTAACTATGGCTACACCTTC.